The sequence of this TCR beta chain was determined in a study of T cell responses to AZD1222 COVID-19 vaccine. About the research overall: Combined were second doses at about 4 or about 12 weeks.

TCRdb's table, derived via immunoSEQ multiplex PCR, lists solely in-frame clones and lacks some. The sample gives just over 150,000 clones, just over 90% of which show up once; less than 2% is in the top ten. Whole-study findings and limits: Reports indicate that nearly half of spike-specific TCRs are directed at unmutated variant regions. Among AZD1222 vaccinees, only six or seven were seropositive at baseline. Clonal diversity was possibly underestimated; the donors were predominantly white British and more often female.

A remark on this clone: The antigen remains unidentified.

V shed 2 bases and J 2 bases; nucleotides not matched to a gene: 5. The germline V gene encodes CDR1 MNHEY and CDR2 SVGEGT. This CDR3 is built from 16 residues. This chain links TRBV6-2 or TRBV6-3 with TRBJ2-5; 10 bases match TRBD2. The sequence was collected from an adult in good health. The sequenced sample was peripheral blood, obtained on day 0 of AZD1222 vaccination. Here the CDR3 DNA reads TGTGCCAGCAGTTACGAGAGGACTAGCGGTCAAGAGACCCAGTACTTC. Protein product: CASSYERTSGQETQYF.